A selection of T cell receptor beta chains follows, all from one sample in a study of vaccination and CD4 T cells after COVID-19. These receptors are not linked to any known antigen. MiXCR was run by TCRdb on the PCR reads, yielding one entry per CDR3 protein. The sample has more than 15,000 distinct CDR3 sequences; approximately 54% are singletons. This material consisted of CD4+ T cells from blood, cultured in vitro, taken about 7 months after SARS-CoV-2 vaccination. Receptors were obtained from a human donor who had recovered from COVID-19. CDR3s include the opening cysteine and the closing phenylalanine or tryptophan. D genes are given only for firm matches. For some rows the clone size is stated as once, few or many, or as a class when expanded; others skip it.

cdr3_nt cdr3_aa clone_size j_call d_call v_call
TGTGCCAGCAGTAGATCCATCAGGGGGGACTATGGCTACACCTTC CASSRSIRGDYGYTF - TRBJ1-2 TRBD1 TRBV6-1
TGTGCCAGCAGCTTAAGGGGGACCAACACCGGGGAGCTGTTTTTT CASSLRGTNTGELFF - TRBJ2-2 - TRBV7-6
TGCAGTGCTAGAGATCGGGTGTCCAATCAGCCCCAGCATTTT CSARDRVSNQPQHF - TRBJ1-5 - TRBV20-1
TGTGCCAGCAGTACGCGGACAGATAACTATGGCTACACCTTC CASSTRTDNYGYTF - TRBJ1-2 - TRBV6-2/TRBV6-3
TGCAGTGCTACTCAGGGATCCAACTCCTACGAGCAGTACTTC CSATQGSNSYEQYF - TRBJ2-7 - TRBV20-1
TGCAGTGCTAAAAGGACTAGTGGTGCCTACGAGCAGTACTTC CSAKRTSGAYEQYF - TRBJ2-7 TRBD2 TRBV20-1
TGTGCCAGCAGCTGGACGACAGGGGGCTACGAGCAGTACTTC CASSWTTGGYEQYF - TRBJ2-7 TRBD1 TRBV7-2
TGTGCCAGCAGCAAATACCGGGCACCCCAGCATTTT CASSKYRAPQHF few TRBJ1-5 - TRBV21-1
TGTGCCAGCAGCGCTACCCCGGACAGGGGGGAGACCCAGTACTTC CASSATPDRGETQYF few TRBJ2-5 TRBD1 TRBV7-2
TGTGCCAGCAGCTTAGGAAAGGGACAGCCAACGTGGGAGACCCAGTACTTC CASSLGKGQPTWETQYF - TRBJ2-5 TRBD1 TRBV7-2
TGCAGTGCTAGGAAGGCTAGCGGGGGGGATGAGCAGTTCTTC CSARKASGGDEQFF once TRBJ2-1 TRBD2 TRBV20-1
TGTGCCAGCAGCTTCCCCAGGGTCTACGAGCAGTACTTC CASSFPRVYEQYF - TRBJ2-7 - TRBV5-8
TGTGCCACCAGTGATAGCGGGTTCTATGGCTACACCTTC CATSDSGFYGYTF - TRBJ1-2 - TRBV24-1
TGTGCCAGCAGCCCGAAACTAGGGGGAACCGCGGAGACCCAGTACTTC CASSPKLGGTAETQYF - TRBJ2-5 - TRBV7-2
TGTGCCAGCAGTGAAGGGGGTAATTACGGCTACACCTTC CASSEGGNYGYTF few TRBJ1-2 - TRBV6-4
TGTGCCAGCAGCCCCGGGGCCCTCAGTTCACCCCTCCACTTT CASSPGALSSPLHF - TRBJ1-6 - TRBV9
TGTGCCAGCAGCGATAGAGCTGGCACAGATACGCAGTATTTT CASSDRAGTDTQYF few TRBJ2-3 - TRBV5-4
TGTGCCAGCAGTGTCGGGACCAACAATGAGCAGTTCTTC CASSVGTNNEQFF - TRBJ2-1 - TRBV7-3
TGCAGTGCTGAAGGACAGGGGGCCGCCAAAAACATTCAGTACTTC CSAEGQGAAKNIQYF few TRBJ2-4 TRBD1 TRBV20-1
TGTGCCACCAGCAGAGATGCGGACAGCCCCTATGGCTACACCTTC CATSRDADSPYGYTF - TRBJ1-2 - TRBV15
TGCGCCAGCAGGAAGGTATGGGGATTGAACACTGAAGCTTTCTTT CASRKVWGLNTEAFF - TRBJ1-1 - TRBV10-1
TGTGCCAGCAGTGAAGCCGGGGAGTTCAATCAGCCCCAGCATTTT CASSEAGEFNQPQHF - TRBJ1-5 - TRBV6-1
TGTGCCAGCAGCTTACTACCAGCAGGAAACACTGAAGCTTTCTTT CASSLLPAGNTEAFF - TRBJ1-1 - TRBV7-9
TGTGCCACCAGCAGAGATCTGGCAGGGGGATGGAGTAGCGATGAGCAGTTCTTC CATSRDLAGGWSSDEQFF few TRBJ2-1 TRBD1 TRBV15
TGTGCCACCAGTGACCCCGGCGGTGAAGCTTTCTTT CATSDPGGEAFF - TRBJ1-1 - TRBV24-1
TGTGCCAGCAGCGCCGCCGGGACTAGCCGCAAAGAGACCCAGTACTTC CASSAAGTSRKETQYF - TRBJ2-5 TRBD2 TRBV6-1
TGTGCCAGCAGTCCGGACAGGGGCACCTCCTACGAGCAGTACTTC CASSPDRGTSYEQYF few TRBJ2-7 TRBD1 TRBV7-2
TGTGCCAGCAGCCAGGACAGTAACTATGGCTACACCTTC CASSQDSNYGYTF few TRBJ1-2 - TRBV7-2
TGTGCCAGCAGCCCCGGGACAGACAATGAGCAGTTCTTC CASSPGTDNEQFF - TRBJ2-1 TRBD1 TRBV7-6
TGTGCCAGCAGCTGGGATGACAGGCCTTCCAATCAGCCCCAGCATTTT CASSWDDRPSNQPQHF few TRBJ1-5 - TRBV7-8
TGTGCCAGTGGCTATGAGGAGGGCCTAAACGAGCAGTACTTC CASGYEEGLNEQYF - TRBJ2-7 - TRBV7-2
TGTGCCAGCAGCTTAGGCCTTCTCGGGGGTTCACCCCTCCACTTT CASSLGLLGGSPLHF few TRBJ1-6 - TRBV7-2
TGTGCCAGCAGGGCCCCCCAGGGGAACAAAAACATTCAGTACTTC CASRAPQGNKNIQYF - TRBJ2-4 - TRBV27
TGCGCCAGCAGCTCTACAGGGATACACTATGGCTACACCTTC CASSSTGIHYGYTF - TRBJ1-2 - TRBV5-1
TGTGCCAGCAGCCCGCCGGGATACTATGGCTACACCTTC CASSPPGYYGYTF - TRBJ1-2 - TRBV5-6
TGCAGTGCTGCCCCCAACCCAAATTCACCCCTCCACTTT CSAAPNPNSPLHF few TRBJ1-6 - TRBV20-1
TGTGCCAGCAGCCAAAGGACAGGGGTCTACGAGCAGTACTTC CASSQRTGVYEQYF few TRBJ2-7 TRBD1 TRBV7-2
TGTGCCAGCAGCTTACTATCGGGGGATTCTGGGACCCAGTACTTC CASSLLSGDSGTQYF - TRBJ2-5 - TRBV7-2
TGCAGTGCTAGAGATTTGGGTTACGCACGGGCGAATCAGCCCCAGCATTTT CSARDLGYARANQPQHF - TRBJ1-5 - TRBV20-1
TGTGCCAGCAGCCACGGACTAGCGGGCCTTTCCTACGAGCAGTACTTC CASSHGLAGLSYEQYF - TRBJ2-7 TRBD2 TRBV7-2
TGTGCCAGCAGCCCAGCGGGGGAGTATGCAGATACGCAGTATTTT CASSPAGEYADTQYF few TRBJ2-3 TRBD2 TRBV7-2
TGTGCCAGCAGCTTAGACGACAGTAGCCCCCAGCATTTT CASSLDDSSPQHF - TRBJ1-5 - TRBV7-2
TGCAGTGCTAGGGGACCCCAGGGGCTCAATGAGCAGTTCTTC CSARGPQGLNEQFF - TRBJ2-1 - TRBV20-1
TGTGCCAGCAGTTTTGAAGGGGTCAATCAGCCCCAGCATTTT CASSFEGVNQPQHF - TRBJ1-5 - TRBV27